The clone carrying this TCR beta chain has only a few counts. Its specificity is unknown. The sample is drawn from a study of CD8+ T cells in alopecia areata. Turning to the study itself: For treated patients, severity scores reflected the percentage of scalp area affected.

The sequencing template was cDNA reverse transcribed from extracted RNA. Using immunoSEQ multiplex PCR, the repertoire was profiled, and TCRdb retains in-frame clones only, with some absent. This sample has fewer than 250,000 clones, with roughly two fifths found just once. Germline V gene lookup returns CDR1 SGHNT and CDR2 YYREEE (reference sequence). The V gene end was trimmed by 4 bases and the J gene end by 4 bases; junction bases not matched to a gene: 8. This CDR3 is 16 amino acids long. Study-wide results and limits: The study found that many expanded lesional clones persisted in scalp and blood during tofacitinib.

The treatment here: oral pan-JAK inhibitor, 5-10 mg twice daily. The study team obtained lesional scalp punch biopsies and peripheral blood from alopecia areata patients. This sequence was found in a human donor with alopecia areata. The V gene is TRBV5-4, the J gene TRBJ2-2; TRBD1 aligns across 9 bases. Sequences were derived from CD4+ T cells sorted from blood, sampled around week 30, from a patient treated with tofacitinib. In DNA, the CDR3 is TGTGCCAGCAGCCTCTTACAGGGGGCGGGCACCGGGGAGCTGTTTTTT. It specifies CASSLLQGAGTGELFF.